This TCR beta chain appears in the sequencing data of a study of regulatory T cells in long-lasting Graves disease. Findings and limits, study-wide: The study found persistent patients shared more public clonotypes (2,741) than new patients (approximately 970).

To note about this clonotype: Its antigen remains unknown.

Libraries of TCR beta came from iRepertoire HTBI primers plus Arm-PCR of CDR3 regions. In the study's own analysis: Sequenced samples collectively carried approximately 58 TRBV and some 15 TRBJ segments. TCRdb reanalysed the multiplex PCR reads using MiXCR and keeps one entry per CDR3 protein. TCRdb, rather than the study authors, made the V and J calls. The sample has more than 300,000 distinct CDR3 sequences, around a fifth seen once. The time point here: persistent/refractory GD, antithyroid drugs over 5 years with positive TRAb. PBMCs provided the RNA from which the TCR library was made. This CDR3 contains 15 residues. Per germline, CDR1 SGHTA and CDR2 FQGTGA. The V segment lost 2 bases and the J segment 7 bases; nucleotides outside the gene matches: 8.

This sequence was found in a female donor with Graves disease. V usage is TRBV7-3 and J usage is TRBJ2-1, with 7 positions matching TRBD2. The sequenced sample was peripheral blood mononuclear cells (PBMCs), obtained when the disease was refractory, from a patient treated with antithyroid drugs. The CDR3, as DNA: TGTGCCAGCAGCTTAGGACTAGGCGCTAGGAATGAGCAGTTCTTC. Translation: CASSLGLGARNEQFF.